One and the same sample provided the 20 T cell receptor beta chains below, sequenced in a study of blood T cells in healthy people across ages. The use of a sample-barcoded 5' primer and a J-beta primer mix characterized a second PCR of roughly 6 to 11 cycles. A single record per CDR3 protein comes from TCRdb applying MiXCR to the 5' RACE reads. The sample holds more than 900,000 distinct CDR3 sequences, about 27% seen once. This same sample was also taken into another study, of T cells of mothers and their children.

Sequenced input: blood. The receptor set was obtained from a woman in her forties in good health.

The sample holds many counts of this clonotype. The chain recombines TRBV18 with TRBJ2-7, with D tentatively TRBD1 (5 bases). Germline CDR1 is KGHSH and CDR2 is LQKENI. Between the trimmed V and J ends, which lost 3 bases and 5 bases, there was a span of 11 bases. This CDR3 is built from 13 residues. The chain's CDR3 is CASSPWGRDEQYF. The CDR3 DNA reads TGTGCCAGCTCACCTTGGGGCAGGGACGAGCAGTACTTC.

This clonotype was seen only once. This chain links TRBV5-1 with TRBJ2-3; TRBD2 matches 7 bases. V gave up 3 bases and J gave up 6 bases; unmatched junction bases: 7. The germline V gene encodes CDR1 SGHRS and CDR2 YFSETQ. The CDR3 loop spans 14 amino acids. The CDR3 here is CASSSAGAGDTQYF. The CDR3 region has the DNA TGCGCCAGCAGCTCTGCGGGAGCGGGGGATACGCAGTATTTT. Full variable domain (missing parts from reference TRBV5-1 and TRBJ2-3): KAGVTQTPRYLIKTRGQQVTLSCSPISGHRSVSWYQQTPGQGLQFLFEYFSETQRNKGNFPGRFSGRQFSNSRSEMNVSTLELGDSALYLCASSSAGAGDTQYFGPGTRLTVL.

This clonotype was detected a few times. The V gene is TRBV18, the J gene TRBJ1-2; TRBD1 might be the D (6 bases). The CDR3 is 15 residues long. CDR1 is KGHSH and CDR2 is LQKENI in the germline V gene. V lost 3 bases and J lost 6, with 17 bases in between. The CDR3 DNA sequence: TGTGCCAGCTCACCTATGCAGGGGTTTAGGAATGGCTACACCTTC. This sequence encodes CASSPMQGFRNGYTF.

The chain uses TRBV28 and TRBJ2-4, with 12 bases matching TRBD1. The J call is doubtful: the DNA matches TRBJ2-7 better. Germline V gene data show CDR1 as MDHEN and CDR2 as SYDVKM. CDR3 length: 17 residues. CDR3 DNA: TGTGCCAGCAGTTTATGGGGGACAGGGGGCGAAAGATACGAGCAGTACTTC. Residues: CASSLWGTGGERYEQYF.

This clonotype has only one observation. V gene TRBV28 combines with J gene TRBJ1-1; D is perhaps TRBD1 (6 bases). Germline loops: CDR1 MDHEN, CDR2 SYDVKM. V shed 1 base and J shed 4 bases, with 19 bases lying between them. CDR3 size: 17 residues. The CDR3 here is CASSLYGLGQGGTEAFF. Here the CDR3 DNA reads TGTGCCAGCAGTTTATACGGTTTGGGCCAAGGGGGCACTGAAGCTTTCTTT.

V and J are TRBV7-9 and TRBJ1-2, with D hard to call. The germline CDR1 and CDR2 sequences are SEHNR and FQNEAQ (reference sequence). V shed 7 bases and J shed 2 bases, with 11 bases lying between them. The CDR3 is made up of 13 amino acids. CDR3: CASTVGANYGYTF. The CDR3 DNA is TGTGCCAGCACCGTCGGCGCCAACTATGGCTACACCTTC.

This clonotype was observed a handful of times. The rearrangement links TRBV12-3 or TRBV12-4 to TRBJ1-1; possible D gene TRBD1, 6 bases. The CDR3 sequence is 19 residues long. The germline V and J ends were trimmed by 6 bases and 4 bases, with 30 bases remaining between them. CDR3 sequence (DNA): TGTGCCAGCAGCCATCCATGGGCGACAGGTAGGGGGTTGACCACTGAAGCTTTCTTT. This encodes CASSHPWATGRGLTTEAFF.

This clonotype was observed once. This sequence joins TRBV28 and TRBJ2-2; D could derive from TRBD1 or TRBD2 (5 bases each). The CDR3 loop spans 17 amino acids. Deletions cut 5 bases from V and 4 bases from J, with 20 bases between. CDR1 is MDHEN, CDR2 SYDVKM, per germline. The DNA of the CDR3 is TGTGCCAGCAGTCGGCTGAGATCGGGGCGGAGCACCGGGGAGCTGTTTTTT. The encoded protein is CASSRLRSGRSTGELFF.

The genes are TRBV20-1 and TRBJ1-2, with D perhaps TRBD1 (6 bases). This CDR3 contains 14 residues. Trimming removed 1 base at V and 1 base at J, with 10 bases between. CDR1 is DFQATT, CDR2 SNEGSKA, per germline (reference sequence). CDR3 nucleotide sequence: TGCAGTGCTAGAGGGACAGCCGTTAACTATGGCTACACCTTC. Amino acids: CSARGTAVNYGYTF.

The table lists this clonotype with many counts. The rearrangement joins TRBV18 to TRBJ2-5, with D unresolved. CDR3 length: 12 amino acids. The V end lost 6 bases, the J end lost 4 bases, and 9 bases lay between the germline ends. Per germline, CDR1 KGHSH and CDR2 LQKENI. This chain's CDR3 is CASSPGPETQYF. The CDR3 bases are TGTGCCAGCTCGCCAGGCCCAGAGACCCAGTACTTC. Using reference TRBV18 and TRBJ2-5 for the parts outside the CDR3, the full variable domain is NAGVMQNPRHLVRRRGQEARLRCSPMKGHSHVYWYRQLPEEGLKFMVYLQKENIIDESGMPKERFSAEFPKEGPSILRIQQVVRGDSAAYFCASSPGPETQYFGPGTRLLVL.

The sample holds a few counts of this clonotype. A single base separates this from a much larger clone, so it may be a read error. CDR3 amino acids: CASSYSFRTGIRDTEAFF. The CDR3 nucleotides read TGCGCCAGCAGCTACTCGTTCAGGACAGGAATACGGGACACTGAAGCTTTCTTT. This chain uses TRBV5-1 with TRBJ1-1; 7 bases are shared with TRBD1. Germline V gene sequence: CDR1 SGHRS, CDR2 YFSETQ. Trimming took 3 bases from V and 3 from J; bases not matched to a gene: 17. This CDR3 is 18 amino acids long.

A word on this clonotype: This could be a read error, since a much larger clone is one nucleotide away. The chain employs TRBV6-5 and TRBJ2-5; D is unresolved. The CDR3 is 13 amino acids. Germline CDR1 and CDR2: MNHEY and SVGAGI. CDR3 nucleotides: TGTGCCAGCAGTTCGTTAGGCCAAGAGACCCGGTACTTC. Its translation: CASSSLGQETRYF.

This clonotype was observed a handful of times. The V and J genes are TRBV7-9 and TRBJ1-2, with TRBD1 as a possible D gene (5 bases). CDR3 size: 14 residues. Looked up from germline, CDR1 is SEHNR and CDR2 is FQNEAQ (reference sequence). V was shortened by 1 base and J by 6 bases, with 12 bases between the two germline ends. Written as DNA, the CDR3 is TGTGCCAGCAGCTTAGGGGGGGAGAAGGATGGCTACACCTTC. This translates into CASSLGGEKDGYTF.

CDR3 loop: CSARDYLLSYNEQFF. DNA of the CDR3: TGCAGTGCTAGAGATTATCTTCTATCGTACAATGAGCAGTTCTTC. J is TRBJ2-1 and V is TRBV20-1, with D hard to call. Germline V gene data show CDR1 as DFQATT and CDR2 as SNEGSKA (reference sequence). CDR3 size: 15 residues. V shed 0 bases and J shed 4 bases, with 13 bases lying between them.

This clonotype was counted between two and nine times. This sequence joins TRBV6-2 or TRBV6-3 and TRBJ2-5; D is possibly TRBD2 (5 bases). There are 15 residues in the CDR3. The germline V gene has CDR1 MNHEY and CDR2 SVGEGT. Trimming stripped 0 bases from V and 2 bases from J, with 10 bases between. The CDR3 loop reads CASSYSRVEQETQYF. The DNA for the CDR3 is TGTGCCAGCAGTTACTCGAGGGTGGAACAAGAGACCCAGTACTTC.

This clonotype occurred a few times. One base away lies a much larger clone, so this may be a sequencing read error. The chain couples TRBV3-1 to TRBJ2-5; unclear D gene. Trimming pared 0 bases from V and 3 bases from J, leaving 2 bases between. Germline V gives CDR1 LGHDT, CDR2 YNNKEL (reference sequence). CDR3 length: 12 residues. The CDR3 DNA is TGTGCCAGCAGCCAAGACGAAGAGACCCAGTACTTC. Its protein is CASSQDEETQYF.

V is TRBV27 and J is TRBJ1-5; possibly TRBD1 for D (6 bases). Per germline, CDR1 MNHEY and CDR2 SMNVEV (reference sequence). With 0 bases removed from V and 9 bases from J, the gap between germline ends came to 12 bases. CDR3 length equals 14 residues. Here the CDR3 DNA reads TGTGCCAGCAGTTTATCGTCAGGGGTTCGGCCCCAGCATTTT. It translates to CASSLSSGVRPQHF.

The CDR3 DNA sequence: TGTGCCAGCAGCTTATATCTAGCGTCGGGTTATGAGCAGTTCTTC. Its translation: CASSLYLASGYEQFF. V usage is TRBV7-2 and J usage is TRBJ2-1; TRBD2 is a possible D gene (6 bases). The CDR3 spans 15 residues. Trimming removed 2 bases from V and 8 bases from J, with 16 bases in between. Germline CDR1 and CDR2: SGHTA and FQGNSA.

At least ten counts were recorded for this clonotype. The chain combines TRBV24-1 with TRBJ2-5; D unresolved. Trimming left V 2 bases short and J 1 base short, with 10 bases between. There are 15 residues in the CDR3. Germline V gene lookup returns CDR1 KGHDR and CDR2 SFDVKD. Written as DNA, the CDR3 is TGTGCCACCAGTGATTCTGGGCAGGCCCAAGAGACCCAGTACTTC. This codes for CATSDSGQAQETQYF.

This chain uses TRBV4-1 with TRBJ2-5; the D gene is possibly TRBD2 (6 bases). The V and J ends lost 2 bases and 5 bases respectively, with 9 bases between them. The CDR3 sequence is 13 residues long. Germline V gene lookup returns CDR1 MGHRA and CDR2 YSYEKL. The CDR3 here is CASSQLAYETQYF. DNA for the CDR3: TGCGCCAGCAGCCAACTAGCGTACGAGACCCAGTACTTC.